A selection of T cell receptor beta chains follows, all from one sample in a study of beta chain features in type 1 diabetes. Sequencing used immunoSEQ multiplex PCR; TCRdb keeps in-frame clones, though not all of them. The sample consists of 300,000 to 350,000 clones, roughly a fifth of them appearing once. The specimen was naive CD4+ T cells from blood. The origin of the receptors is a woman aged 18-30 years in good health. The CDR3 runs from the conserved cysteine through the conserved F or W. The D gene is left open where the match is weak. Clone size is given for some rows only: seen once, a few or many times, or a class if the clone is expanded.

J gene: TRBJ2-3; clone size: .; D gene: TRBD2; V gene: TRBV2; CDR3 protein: CASSGDYVTDTQYF; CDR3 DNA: TGTGCCAGCAGTGGGGACTATGTCACAGATACGCAGTATTTT
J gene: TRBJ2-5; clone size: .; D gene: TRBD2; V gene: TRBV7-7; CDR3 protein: CASRPWQGLAEETQYF; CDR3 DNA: TGTGCTAGCAGACCGTGGCAAGGACTAGCGGAAGAGACCCAGTACTTC
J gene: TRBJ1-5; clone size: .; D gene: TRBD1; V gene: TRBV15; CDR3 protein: CATSRAPGQGNQPQHF; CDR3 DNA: TGTGCCACCAGCAGAGCCCCGGGACAGGGAAATCAGCCCCAGCATTTT
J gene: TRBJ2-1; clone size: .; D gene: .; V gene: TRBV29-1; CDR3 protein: CSVAQISYNEQFF; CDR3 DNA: TGCAGCGTTGCTCAGATCTCCTACAATGAGCAGTTCTTC
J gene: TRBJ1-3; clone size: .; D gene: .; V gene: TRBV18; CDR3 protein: CASSPVDTSSGNTIYF; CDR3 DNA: TGTGCCAGCTCACCCGTTGACACCAGCTCTGGAAACACCATATATTTT
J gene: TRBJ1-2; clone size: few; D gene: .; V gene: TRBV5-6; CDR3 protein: CASNLGRIGGYTF; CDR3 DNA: TGTGCCAGCAATTTGGGCAGGATTGGTGGCTACACCTTC
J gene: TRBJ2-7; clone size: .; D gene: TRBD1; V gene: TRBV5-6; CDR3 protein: CASSLVTGRASPGSYEQYF; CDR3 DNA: TGTGCCAGCAGCTTGGTGACAGGGCGCGCTTCCCCCGGCTCCTACGAGCAGTACTTC
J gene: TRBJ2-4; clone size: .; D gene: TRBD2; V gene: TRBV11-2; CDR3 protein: CASSLGVAGAKNIQYF; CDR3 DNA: TGTGCCAGCAGCTTAGGGGTAGCGGGAGCCAAAAACATTCAGTACTTC
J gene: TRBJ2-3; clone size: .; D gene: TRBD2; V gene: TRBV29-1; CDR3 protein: CSVRLAAHTDTQYF; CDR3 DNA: TGCAGCGTAAGACTAGCGGCACACACAGATACGCAGTATTTT
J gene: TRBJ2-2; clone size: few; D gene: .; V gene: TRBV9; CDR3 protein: CASSASTGRTGELFF; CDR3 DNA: TGTGCCAGCAGCGCATCGACAGGGAGGACCGGGGAGCTGTTTTTT
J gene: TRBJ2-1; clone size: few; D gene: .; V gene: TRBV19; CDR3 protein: CASSIEGEAEQFF; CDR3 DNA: TGTGCCAGTAGTATCGAAGGGGAGGCTGAGCAGTTCTTC
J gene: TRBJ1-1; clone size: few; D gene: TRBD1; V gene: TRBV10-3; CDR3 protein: CAIRVQGATEAFF; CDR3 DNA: TGTGCCATCAGAGTACAGGGGGCCACTGAAGCTTTCTTT
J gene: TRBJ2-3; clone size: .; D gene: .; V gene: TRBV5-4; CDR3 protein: CASSLRGGVTDTQYF; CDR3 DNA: TGTGCCAGCAGCTTGCGTGGGGGCGTAACAGATACGCAGTATTTT
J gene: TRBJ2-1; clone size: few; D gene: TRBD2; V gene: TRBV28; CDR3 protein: CASTSPSGGHNEQFF; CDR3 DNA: TGTGCCAGCACGTCCCCTAGCGGGGGGCACAATGAGCAGTTCTTC
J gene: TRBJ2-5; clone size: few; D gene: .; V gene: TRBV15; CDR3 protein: CATSRDRGLETQYF; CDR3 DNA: TGTGCCACCAGCAGAGACAGGGGTTTGGAGACCCAGTACTTC
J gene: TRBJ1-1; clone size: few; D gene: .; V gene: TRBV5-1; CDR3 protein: CASSGGGYGAFF; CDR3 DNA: TGCGCCAGCAGCGGGGGGGGGTATGGAGCTTTCTTT
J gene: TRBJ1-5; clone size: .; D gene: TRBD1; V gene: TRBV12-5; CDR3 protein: CASNTGGGQPQHF; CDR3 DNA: TGTGCTAGTAACACAGGGGGAGGACAGCCCCAGCATTTT
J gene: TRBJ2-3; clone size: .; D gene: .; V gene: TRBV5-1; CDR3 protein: CASSSGYGSQYF; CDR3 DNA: TGCGCCAGCAGCTCCGGGTATGGGTCACAGTATTTT
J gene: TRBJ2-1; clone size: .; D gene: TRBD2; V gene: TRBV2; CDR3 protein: CASSWIAGGTSSYNEQFF; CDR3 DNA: TGTGCCAGCAGTTGGATAGCGGGGGGTACAAGCTCCTACAATGAGCAGTTCTTC
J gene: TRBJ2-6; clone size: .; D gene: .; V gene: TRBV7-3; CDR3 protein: CASSSGLPSGANVLTF; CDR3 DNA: TGTGCCAGCAGCTCGGGACTGCCATCTGGGGCCAACGTCCTGACTTTC
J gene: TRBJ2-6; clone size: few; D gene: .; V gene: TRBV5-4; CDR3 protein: CASSVQGSGANVLTF; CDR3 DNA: TGTGCCAGCAGCGTACAGGGCTCTGGGGCCAACGTCCTGACTTTC
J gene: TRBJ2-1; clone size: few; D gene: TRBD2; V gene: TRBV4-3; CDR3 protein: CASSQGLAAEQFF; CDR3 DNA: TGCGCCAGCAGCCAAGGCCTAGCGGCCGAGCAGTTCTTC
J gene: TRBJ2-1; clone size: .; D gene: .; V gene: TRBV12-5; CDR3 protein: CASVRTSGKDEQFF; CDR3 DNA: TGTGCTAGTGTGCGAACTAGTGGGAAGGATGAGCAGTTCTTC
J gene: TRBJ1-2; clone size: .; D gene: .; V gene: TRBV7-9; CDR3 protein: CASSKGRGYGYTF; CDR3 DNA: TGTGCCAGCAGCAAGGGGAGGGGATATGGCTACACCTTC
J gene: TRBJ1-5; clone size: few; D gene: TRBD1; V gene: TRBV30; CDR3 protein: CAWSRQGPQPQHF; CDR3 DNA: TGTGCCTGGAGTCGACAGGGCCCCCAGCCCCAGCATTTT
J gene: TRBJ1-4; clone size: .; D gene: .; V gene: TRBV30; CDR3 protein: CAWNHRNSLVELFF; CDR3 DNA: TGTGCCTGGAATCACAGGAACTCCCTGGTGGAACTGTTTTTT
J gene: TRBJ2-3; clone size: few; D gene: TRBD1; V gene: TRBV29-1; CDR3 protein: CSVVWDRRTDTQYF; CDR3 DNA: TGCAGCGTTGTGTGGGACAGAAGGACAGATACGCAGTATTTT
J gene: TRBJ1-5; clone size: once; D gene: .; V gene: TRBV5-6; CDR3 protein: CASSPQGYGQPQHF; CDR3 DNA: TGTGCCAGCAGCCCACAGGGATACGGTCAGCCCCAGCATTTT
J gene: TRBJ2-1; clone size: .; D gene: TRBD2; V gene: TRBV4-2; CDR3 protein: CASSPGTRSEQFF; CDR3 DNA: TGTGCCAGCAGCCCTGGGACTAGGTCTGAGCAGTTCTTC
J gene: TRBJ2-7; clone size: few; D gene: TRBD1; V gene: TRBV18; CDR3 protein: CASSPRGQGAGEQYF; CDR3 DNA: TGTGCCAGCTCGCCCAGAGGACAGGGGGCTGGGGAGCAGTACTTC
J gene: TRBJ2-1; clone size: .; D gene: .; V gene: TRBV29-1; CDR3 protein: CSTTPGPYNEQFF; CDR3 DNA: TGCAGCACCACTCCCGGTCCTTACAATGAGCAGTTCTTC
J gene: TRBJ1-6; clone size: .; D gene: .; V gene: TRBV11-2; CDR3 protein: CASSLEEYSPLHF; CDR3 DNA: TGTGCCAGCAGCTTAGAGGAGTACTCACCCCTCCACTTT
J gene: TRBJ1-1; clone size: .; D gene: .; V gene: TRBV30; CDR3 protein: CAWSHGGNTEAFF; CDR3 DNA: TGTGCCTGGAGTCATGGAGGGAACACTGAAGCTTTCTTT
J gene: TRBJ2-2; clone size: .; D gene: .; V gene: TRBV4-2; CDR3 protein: CASSQTGTTYTGELFF; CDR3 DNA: TGTGCCAGCAGCCAAACCGGGACAACCTACACCGGGGAGCTGTTTTTT
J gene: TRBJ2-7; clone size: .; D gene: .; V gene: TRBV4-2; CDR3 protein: CASSQVPRGTYEQYF; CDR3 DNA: TGTGCCAGCAGCCAAGTCCCCAGAGGGACCTACGAGCAGTACTTC
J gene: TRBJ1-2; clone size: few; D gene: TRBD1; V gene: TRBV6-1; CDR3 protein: CASSEFSGTGFYGYTF; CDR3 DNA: TGTGCCAGCAGTGAGTTCTCCGGGACAGGGTTCTATGGCTACACCTTC
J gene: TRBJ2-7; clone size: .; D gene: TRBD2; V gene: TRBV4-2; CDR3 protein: CASSQAASGQGGTSYEQYF; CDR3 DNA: TGTGCCAGCAGCCAAGCGGCTAGCGGGCAAGGAGGGACCTCCTACGAGCAGTACTTC
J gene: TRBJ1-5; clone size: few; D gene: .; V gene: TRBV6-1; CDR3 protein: CASSEGGVGNQPQHF; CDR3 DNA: TGTGCCAGCAGTGAGGGAGGAGTGGGCAATCAGCCCCAGCATTTT
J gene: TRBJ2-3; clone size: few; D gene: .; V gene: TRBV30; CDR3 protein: CAWSVGGLGTDTQYF; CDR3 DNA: TGTGCCTGGAGTGTAGGAGGGCTAGGGACAGATACGCAGTATTTT
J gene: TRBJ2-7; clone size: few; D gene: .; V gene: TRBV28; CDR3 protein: CASSLDGGWSYEQYF; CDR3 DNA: TGTGCCAGCAGTTTAGATGGGGGCTGGTCGTACGAGCAGTACTTC
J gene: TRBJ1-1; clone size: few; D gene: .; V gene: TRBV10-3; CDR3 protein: CAIRADTEAFF; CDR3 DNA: TGTGCCATCAGAGCTGACACTGAAGCTTTCTTT
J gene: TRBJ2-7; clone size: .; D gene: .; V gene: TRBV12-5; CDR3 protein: CASGPLYEQYF; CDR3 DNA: TGTGCTAGTGGCCCCCTCTACGAGCAGTACTTC
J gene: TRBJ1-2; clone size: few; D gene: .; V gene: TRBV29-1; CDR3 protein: CSVSQGAEGRNYGYTF; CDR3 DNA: TGCAGCGTTTCACAGGGAGCCGAAGGACGTAACTATGGCTACACCTTC
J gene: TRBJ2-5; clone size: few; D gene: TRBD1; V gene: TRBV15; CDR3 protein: CATSRDRATETQYF; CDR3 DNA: TGTGCCACCAGTAGGGACAGGGCGACGGAGACCCAGTACTTC
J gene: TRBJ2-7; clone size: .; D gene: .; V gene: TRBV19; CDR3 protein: CASSPRGPVDEQYF; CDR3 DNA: TGTGCCAGTAGTCCCAGGGGACCCGTTGACGAGCAGTACTTC
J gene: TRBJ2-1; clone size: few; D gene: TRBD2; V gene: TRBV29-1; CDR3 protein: CSGRLAGGEQFF; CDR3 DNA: TGCAGCGGTAGACTAGCGGGAGGTGAGCAGTTCTTC
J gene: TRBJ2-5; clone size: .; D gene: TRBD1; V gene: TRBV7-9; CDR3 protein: CASSSFQGAIAQYF; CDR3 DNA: TGTGCCAGCAGCTCCTTCCAGGGGGCTATAGCCCAGTACTTC
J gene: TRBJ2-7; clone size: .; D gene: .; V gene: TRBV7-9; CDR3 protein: CASSPLRRSDEQYF; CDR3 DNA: TGTGCCAGCAGCCCCCTGCGAAGATCGGACGAGCAGTACTTC